This T cell receptor beta chain came from a study of T-cell memory formation after mild COVID-19. Turning to the study itself: Clustering of TCRs was largely donor specific.

The germline V and J ends were trimmed by 6 bases and 0 bases, with 15 bases remaining between them. The length of the CDR3 is 15 residues. Per germline, CDR1 MGHRA and CDR2 YSYEKL. Constant-segment primers served in 5'RACE that generated TCR alpha and TCR beta cDNA libraries bearing sample barcodes and UMIs. Each CDR3 protein is one row after TCRdb ran MiXCR on the 5' RACE reads. The repertoire holds a few hundred thousand distinct CDR3 sequences, about 16% seen once, with about a fifth in the top ten. Whole-study findings and limits: Clones shrinking from day 15 to 85 showed even CD4/CD8 mixes; later expanders tilted CD4+.

Worth noting for this clonotype: Its cognate antigen is unknown.

The chain couples TRBV4-1 to TRBJ2-7; weak D call: TRBD1 (5 bases). The clonotype originates from a man between 18 and 35 years old who had mild COVID-19 (a few samples of this study predate the infection). Cell type and time point are not known. The specimen was PBMCs or a T cell subset sorted from them (not recorded which). The CDR3 DNA follows: TGCGCCAGCAGGCTAGGGGCAGCGAGCTCCTACGAGCAGTACTTC. This encodes CASRLGAASSYEQYF.